A selection of T cell receptor beta chains follows, all from one sample in a study of OX40 agonist ivuxolimab in advanced cancers. The assay was immunoSEQ multiplex PCR, and TCRdb's table has in-frame clones only and misses some. Of roughly 80,000 clones detected, over 75% appear once; the ten largest clones hold 0.38%. The specimen was CD4+ or CD8+ T cells sorted from blood, collected in a trial of the OX40 agonist ivuxolimab. The source of these receptors is an adult with an advanced solid tumor such as melanoma, head and neck, liver or kidney cancer. CDR3s include the opening cysteine and the closing phenylalanine or tryptophan. D genes are given only for firm matches. Where a row states a size, it is once, few, many or the class of an expanded clone; other rows omit it.

>-|14|-|TRBV19|TRBJ1-2
TGTGCCAGTAGTATCGGTGGGGCTAACTATGGCTACACCTTC
CASSIGGANYGYTF
>-|15|-|TRBV13|TRBJ1-4
TGTGCCAGCAGCTTCAGGGCAGGCGATAATGAAAAACTGTTTTTT
CASSFRAGDNEKLFF
>TRBD2|15|few|TRBV6-1|TRBJ2-2
TGTGCCAGCAGTGAAGTTGGTAGCGGGGTGGGGGAGCTGTTTTTT
CASSEVGSGVGELFF
>-|13|-|TRBV28|TRBJ2-7
TGTGCCAGCAGCCCCACGGGACCCTACGAGCAGTACTTC
CASSPTGPYEQYF
>-|15|-|TRBV19|TRBJ2-5
TGTGCCAGTAGTTCCCACCGGGACACTAGGGAGACCCAGTACTTC
CASSSHRDTRETQYF
>TRBD2|16|-|TRBV12-5|TRBJ2-3
TGTGCTAGTGGTTTTGGGACTAGCGCGAGCACAGATACGCAGTATTTT
CASGFGTSASTDTQYF
>TRBD1|15|few|TRBV5-5|TRBJ2-7
TGTGCCAGCAGTACCGGGACAGCAAACTCCTACGAGCAGTACTTC
CASSTGTANSYEQYF
>TRBD1|14|once|TRBV5-1|TRBJ2-7
TGCGCCAGCAGCTTGGTACAGGGGCGGATCGAGCAGTACTTC
CASSLVQGRIEQYF
>TRBD1|15|-|TRBV10-3|TRBJ1-2
TGTGCCGCCCAGGAAGGCAGGGGGAATAACTATGGCTACACCTTC
CAAQEGRGNNYGYTF
>-|14|-|TRBV10-3|TRBJ2-7
TGTGCCATCAGTCTCCGGGACACAACCTACGAGCAGTACTTC
CAISLRDTTYEQYF
>TRBD1|12|-|TRBV6-4|TRBJ2-3
TGTGCCAGCAGTGAACAGGGGGATACGCAGTATTTT
CASSEQGDTQYF
>-|14|few|TRBV19|TRBJ2-1
TGTGCCAGTAGTATCGCGACGACACGTCATGAGCAGTTCTTC
CASSIATTRHEQFF
>TRBD1|15|-|TRBV27|TRBJ2-7
TGTGCCAGCAGGATCCTGGGGACAGGGGGCGGCGAGCAGTACTTC
CASRILGTGGGEQYF
>-|13|-|TRBV5-1|TRBJ1-2
TGCGCCAGCACCACCCAGGGGAACTATGGCTACACCTTC
CASTTQGNYGYTF
>-|17|-|TRBV5-8|TRBJ1-5
TGTGCCAGCAGCTTGAATAGGGGCGTCTATAGCAATCAGCCCCAGCATTTT
CASSLNRGVYSNQPQHF
>TRBD1|18|-|TRBV27|TRBJ1-2
TGTGCCAGCAGTCTGACCTCGGCAGGGGGCACCCCGAACTATGGCTACACCTTC
CASSLTSAGGTPNYGYTF
>TRBD1|15|medium-sized|TRBV7-8|TRBJ1-5
TGTGCCAGCAGCTTTGGACAGGGGGCGAGCCAGCCCCAGCATTTT
CASSFGQGASQPQHF
>TRBD1|20|-|TRBV2|TRBJ1-6
TGTGCCAGCAGTCTGCCCCCGACCGGGACAGTACAAAATTATAATTCACCCCTCCACTTT
CASSLPPTGTVQNYNSPLHF
>-|14|-|TRBV18|TRBJ2-2
TGTGCCAGCTCACCCATGGAAAACACCGGGGAGCTGTTTTTT
CASSPMENTGELFF
>TRBD1|18|-|TRBV27|TRBJ1-2
TGTGCCAGCAGTTTATCAGGGACAGGGGGCGTTGTTCCCTATGGCTACACCTTC
CASSLSGTGGVVPYGYTF
>TRBD1|15|-|TRBV30|TRBJ2-3
TGTGCCTGGAGCGCGGGACAGGGGACTTCAGATACGCAGTATTTT
CAWSAGQGTSDTQYF
>TRBD2|15|few|TRBV5-5|TRBJ2-3
TGTGCCAGCAGCCCCGGGACTAGCCGCACAGATACGCAGTATTTT
CASSPGTSRTDTQYF
>-|13|-|TRBV27|TRBJ1-3
TGTGCCAGCAGTCACACAGGGGGAAACACCATATATTTT
CASSHTGGNTIYF
>TRBD1|14|-|TRBV10-3|TRBJ2-7
TGTGCCATCAGTAAAGGACAGGGAGGATACGAGCAGTACTTC
CAISKGQGGYEQYF
>TRBD2|18|-|TRBV9|TRBJ2-3
TGTGCCAGCAGCGGGACTAGCGGGAGGGCACGTCCCGCAGATACGCAGTATTTT
CASSGTSGRARPADTQYF
>TRBD2|15|-|TRBV13|TRBJ2-7
TGTGCCAGCAGCTTAGGGGGACTAGCTGTAAACGAGCAGTACTTC
CASSLGGLAVNEQYF
>-|16|-|TRBV5-4|TRBJ1-1
TGTGCCAGCAGCCCATACCCCGGGACGGGGAACACTGAAGCTTTCTTT
CASSPYPGTGNTEAFF
>-|11|-|TRBV18|TRBJ2-7
TGTGCCAGCTCACCACAGGGGGAGCAGTACTTC
CASSPQGEQYF
>TRBD1|15|-|TRBV9|TRBJ1-2
TGTGCCAGCAGCCCACCGGGACAGGCGACATATGGCTACACCTTC
CASSPPGQATYGYTF
>-|14|once|TRBV5-6|TRBJ2-5
TGTGCCAGCAGCGCCCAGGGTTGGCAAGAGACCCAGTACTTC
CASSAQGWQETQYF
>-|13|-|TRBV6-5|TRBJ1-5
TGTGCCAGCAGTTATCGCGAGGGCCGACCCCAGCATTTT
CASSYREGRPQHF
>-|12|-|TRBV28|TRBJ2-7
TGTGCCAGCAGTCGACAGGTCTACGAGCAGTACTTC
CASSRQVYEQYF
>-|14|-|TRBV25-1|TRBJ1-2
TGTGCCAGCAGTGATCGTCCCGCGGGGTATGGCTACACCTTC
CASSDRPAGYGYTF
>TRBD1|13|-|TRBV30|TRBJ1-6
TGTGCCTGGAGTACAGGGGAGGATTCACCCCTCCACTTT
CAWSTGEDSPLHF
>TRBD2|17|-|TRBV4-3|TRBJ2-1
TGCGCCAGCAGCCAAGATCCGCTCTCGGGACTAGCGGGAAAGCAGTTCTTC
CASSQDPLSGLAGKQFF
>-|16|-|TRBV2|TRBJ1-6
TGTGCCAGCAGTGAAGGGGTGGCAGGGACGAATTCACCCCTCCACTTT
CASSEGVAGTNSPLHF
>TRBD1|15|-|TRBV11-3|TRBJ2-2
TGTGCCAGCAGCCGTGGACAGGTGAACACCGGGGAGCTGTTTTTT
CASSRGQVNTGELFF
>-|15|once|TRBV19|TRBJ2-7
TGTGCCAGTAGTTTGAGCGGGACAGGCTCCTACGAGCAGTACTTC
CASSLSGTGSYEQYF
>-|15|-|TRBV18|TRBJ2-7
TGTGCCAGCTCACCACGGAACGGGGTGTTCTACGAGCAGTACTTC
CASSPRNGVFYEQYF
>-|16|-|TRBV5-1|TRBJ1-2
TGCGCCAGCAGCTTGGACAGGGTGGACAGTAACTATGGCTACACCTTC
CASSLDRVDSNYGYTF